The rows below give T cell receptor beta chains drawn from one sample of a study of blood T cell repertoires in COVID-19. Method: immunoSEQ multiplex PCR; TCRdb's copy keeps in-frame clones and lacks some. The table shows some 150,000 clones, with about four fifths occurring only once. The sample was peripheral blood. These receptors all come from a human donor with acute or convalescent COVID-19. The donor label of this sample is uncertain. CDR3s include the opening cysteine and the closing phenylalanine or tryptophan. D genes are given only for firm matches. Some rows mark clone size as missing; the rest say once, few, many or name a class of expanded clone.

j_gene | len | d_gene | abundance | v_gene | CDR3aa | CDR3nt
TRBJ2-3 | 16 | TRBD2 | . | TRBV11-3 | CASSLDGGTFTDTQYF | TGTGCCAGCAGCTTAGACGGGGGGACCTTCACAGATACGCAGTATTTT
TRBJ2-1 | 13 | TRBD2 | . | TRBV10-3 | CAIISGTSNEQFF | TGTGCCATCATTTCCGGGACTAGCAATGAGCAGTTCTTC
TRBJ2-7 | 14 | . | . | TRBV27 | CASSSRRVAYEQYF | TGTGCCAGCAGTTCCCGAAGAGTAGCCTACGAGCAGTACTTC
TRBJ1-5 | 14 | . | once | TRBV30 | CAWSRDRRNQPQHF | TGTGCCTGGAGTCGAGACAGGCGCAATCAGCCCCAGCATTTT
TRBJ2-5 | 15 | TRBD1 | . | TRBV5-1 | CASSLAPGQGETQYF | TGCGCCAGCAGCTTGGCCCCGGGACAGGGTGAGACCCAGTACTTC
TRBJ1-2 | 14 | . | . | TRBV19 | CASSIGEASGGYTF | TGTGCCAGTAGTATAGGGGAGGCATCGGGAGGCTACACCTTC
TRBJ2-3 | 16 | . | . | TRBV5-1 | CASSLQGGVNTDTQYF | TGCGCCAGCAGCTTGCAGGGGGGAGTAAACACAGATACGCAGTATTTT
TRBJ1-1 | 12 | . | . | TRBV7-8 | CASSLGRTEAFF | TGTGCCAGCAGCTTAGGGAGAACTGAAGCTTTCTTT
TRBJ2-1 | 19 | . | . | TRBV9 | CASSVEGRTLPSSYNEQFF | TGTGCCAGCAGCGTAGAGGGCAGGACTTTACCAAGCTCCTACAATGAGCAGTTCTTC
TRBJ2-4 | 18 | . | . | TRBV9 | CASSAGGNRRGMMDIQYF | TGTGCCAGCAGCGCAGGGGGGAATCGCCGAGGTATGATGGACATTCAGTACTTC
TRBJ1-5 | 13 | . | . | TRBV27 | CASSWGGNQPQHF | TGTGCCAGCAGTTGGGGAGGCAATCAGCCCCAGCATTTT
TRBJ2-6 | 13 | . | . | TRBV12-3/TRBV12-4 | CASSPTGANVLTF | TGTGCCAGCAGTCCTACTGGGGCCAACGTCCTGACTTTC
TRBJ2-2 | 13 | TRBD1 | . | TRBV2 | CASRRQGTGELFF | TGTGCCAGCAGGCGACAGGGGACCGGGGAGCTGTTTTTT
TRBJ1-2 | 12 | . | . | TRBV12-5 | CASGEEGTGYTF | TGTGCTAGTGGGGAGGAGGGGACTGGCTACACCTTC
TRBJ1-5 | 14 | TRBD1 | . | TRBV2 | CASNWQGGNQPQHF | TGTGCCAGCAATTGGCAGGGGGGCAATCAGCCCCAGCATTTT
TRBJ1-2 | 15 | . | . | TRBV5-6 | CASSLLPSTVYGYTF | TGTGCCAGCAGCCTCCTCCCTTCGACAGTCTATGGCTACACCTTC
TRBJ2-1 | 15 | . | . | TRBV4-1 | CASSQKQGGYNEQFF | TGCGCCAGCAGCCAAAAACAGGGAGGGTACAATGAGCAGTTCTTC
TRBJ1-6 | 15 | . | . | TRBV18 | CASSPRQKTNSPLHF | TGTGCCAGCTCACCACGACAGAAAACAAATTCACCCCTCCACTTT
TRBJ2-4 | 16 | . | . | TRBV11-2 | CASSLVQGLAKNIQYF | TGTGCCAGCAGCTTAGTCCAGGGGCTCGCCAAAAACATTCAGTACTTC
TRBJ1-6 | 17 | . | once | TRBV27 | CASSLVGGGSYNSPLHF | TGTGCCAGCAGTTTAGTGGGGGGTGGGTCCTATAATTCACCCCTCCACTTT
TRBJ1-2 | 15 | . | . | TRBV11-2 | CASSLGTGSGYGYTF | TGTGCCAGCAGCTTAGGAACGGGGAGCGGCTATGGCTACACCTTC
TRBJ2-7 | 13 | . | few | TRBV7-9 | CASSPGWSYEQYF | TGTGCCAGCAGCCCGGGGTGGTCCTACGAGCAGTACTTC
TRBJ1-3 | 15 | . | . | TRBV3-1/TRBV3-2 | CASSQDAAAGNTIYF | TGTGCCAGCAGCCAAGATGCGGCTGCTGGAAACACCATATATTTT
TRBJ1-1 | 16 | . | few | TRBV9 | CASSALGGVANTEAFF | TGTGCCAGCAGCGCCCTAGGAGGGGTAGCGAACACTGAAGCTTTCTTT
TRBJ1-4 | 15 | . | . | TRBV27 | CASSLIGSTNEKLFF | TGTGCCAGCAGTTTGATCGGGTCAACTAATGAAAAACTGTTTTTT
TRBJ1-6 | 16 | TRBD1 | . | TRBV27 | CASRRDSSGYNSPLHF | TGTGCCAGCCGGCGGGACAGCTCGGGGTATAATTCACCCCTCCACTTT
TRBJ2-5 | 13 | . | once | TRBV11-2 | CASSLVSLETQYF | TGTGCCAGCAGCCTCGTTAGCTTAGAGACCCAGTACTTC
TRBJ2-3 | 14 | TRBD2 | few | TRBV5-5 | CASASGGRTDTQYF | TGTGCCAGCGCTAGCGGGGGGCGCACAGATACGCAGTATTTT
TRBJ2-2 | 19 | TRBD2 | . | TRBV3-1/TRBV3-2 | CASSRTGLAGGRGTGELFF | TGTGCCAGCAGCCGAACGGGACTAGCGGGGGGCCGGGGCACCGGGGAGCTGTTTTTT
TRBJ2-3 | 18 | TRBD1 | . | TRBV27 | CASSLSGTGEPITDTQYF | TGTGCCAGCAGTTTATCGGGGACAGGGGAACCGATCACAGATACGCAGTATTTT
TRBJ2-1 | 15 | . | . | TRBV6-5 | CASSYGQGGGNEQFF | TGTGCCAGCAGTTACGGACAGGGAGGGGGGAATGAGCAGTTCTTC
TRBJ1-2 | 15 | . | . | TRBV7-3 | CASSSPQGWVNGYTF | TGTGCCAGCAGCTCTCCCCAGGGCTGGGTGAACGGCTACACCTTC
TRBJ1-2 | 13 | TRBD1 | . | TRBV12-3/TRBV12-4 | CASSLQGAGGYTF | TGTGCCAGCAGTTTACAGGGGGCAGGAGGCTACACCTTC
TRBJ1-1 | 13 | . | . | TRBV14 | CASSLTQGTEAFF | TGTGCCAGCAGTCTGACTCAAGGAACTGAAGCTTTCTTT
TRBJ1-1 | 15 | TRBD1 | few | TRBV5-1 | CASSTDRGYNAEAFF | TGCGCCAGCAGCACGGACAGGGGGTACAACGCTGAAGCTTTCTTT
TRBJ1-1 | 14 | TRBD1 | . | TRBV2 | CASTLTGPNTEAFF | TGTGCCAGCACCCTGACAGGGCCGAACACTGAAGCTTTCTTT
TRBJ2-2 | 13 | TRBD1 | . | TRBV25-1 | CASSGQGGGELFF | TGTGCCAGCAGTGGACAGGGTGGCGGGGAGCTGTTTTTT
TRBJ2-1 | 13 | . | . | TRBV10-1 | CASSESQGSEQFF | TGCGCCAGCAGTGAGTCTCAGGGAAGTGAGCAGTTCTTC
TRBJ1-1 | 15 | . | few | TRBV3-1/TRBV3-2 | CASSQGVFTGTEAFF | TGTGCCAGCAGCCAAGGGGTTTTTACAGGCACTGAAGCTTTCTTT
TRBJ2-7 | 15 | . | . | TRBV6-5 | CASILLTGGGYEQYF | TGTGCCAGCATCCTTCTTACAGGGGGGGGTTACGAGCAGTACTTC
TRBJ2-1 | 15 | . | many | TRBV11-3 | CASSPGGGRSNEQFF | TGTGCCAGCAGTCCCGGTGGGGGCCGATCTAATGAGCAGTTCTTC
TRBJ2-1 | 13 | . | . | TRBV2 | CASSETVGNEQFF | TGTGCCAGCAGTGAAACGGTCGGTAATGAGCAGTTCTTC
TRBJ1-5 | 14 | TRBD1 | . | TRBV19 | CASTIRGLNQPQHF | TGTGCCAGTACGATCAGGGGGTTAAATCAGCCCCAGCATTTT
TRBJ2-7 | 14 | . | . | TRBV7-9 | CASSLERLVYEQYF | TGTGCCAGCAGCTTGGAGAGATTAGTCTACGAGCAGTACTTC
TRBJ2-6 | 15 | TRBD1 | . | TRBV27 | CASSLQGLGANVLTF | TGTGCCAGCAGTCTACAGGGGTTAGGGGCCAACGTCCTGACTTTC
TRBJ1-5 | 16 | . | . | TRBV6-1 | CASSEMGARGNQPQHF | TGTGCCAGCAGTGAAATGGGGGCGCGGGGCAATCAGCCCCAGCATTTT